Each of the 19 T cell receptor beta chains below was sequenced from the same sample in a study of PD-1 blockade in classical Hodgkin lymphoma (dated by TCRdb to 2018 to 2020). The sample's time point, from its label and the paper: cycle 4 day 1 (C4D1), after less than 7 weeks of nivolumab. Relapse after autologous stem cell transplantation had occurred in all trial patients, and cohorts A, B and C were distinguished by prior brentuximab vedotin exposure. Library prep was done by the immunoSEQ multiplex PCR assay. TCRdb took over this immuneACCESS table, retaining in-frame rearrangements with V and J assigned. Such tables are incomplete; in checked studies, under half of the missing clones stem from an unresolved V gene, and the remainder is unexplained. In this sample the table shows 57,000 or so clones, 87% of which occur a single time. The ten largest clones represent less than 9% of the sample.

The material sequenced was peripheral blood mononuclear cells (PBMCs), taken before the fourth cycle of nivolumab. Every receptor here comes from a human donor with classical Hodgkin lymphoma.

The V and J genes are TRBV2 and TRBJ2-1, with TRBD2 matching over 8 bases. Germline V CDR1 and CDR2: SNHLY, FYNNEI. CDR3 size: 16 residues. Trimming took 4 bases from V and 0 from J; bases not matched to a gene: 5. CDR3 bases: TGTGCCAGCAGTGGGTTAGCGGGGACCTCCTACAATGAGCAGTTCTTC. Protein sequence: CASSGLAGTSYNEQFF. Based on the CDR3 plus reference TRBV2 and TRBJ2-1, the full variable domain is EPEVTQTPSHQVTQMGQEVILRCVPISNHLYFYWYRQILGQKVEFLVSFYNNEISEKSEIFDDQFSVERPDGSNFTLKIRSTKLEDSAMYFCASSGLAGTSYNEQFFGPGTRLTVL.

As to this clone: In the same sample, other DNA sequences code for this CDR3. Here the CDR3 reads CASSLVGSTNEKLFF. The CDR3 DNA reads TGCGCCAGCAGCTTGGTAGGGTCAACTAATGAAAAACTGTTTTTT. The genes are TRBV5-1 and TRBJ1-4; no reliable D call. The CDR3 has 15 amino acids. V was cut by 0 bases and J by 0 bases, with 6 bases left in between. The V gene's germline CDR1 is SGHRS and CDR2 YFSETQ. The entire variable domain, with the rest obtained from reference TRBV5-1 and TRBJ1-4, is as follows: KAGVTQTPRYLIKTRGQQVTLSCSPISGHRSVSWYQQTPGQGLQFLFEYFSETQRNKGNFPGRFSGRQFSNSRSEMNVSTLELGDSALYLCASSLVGSTNEKLFFGSGTQLSVL.

The chain joins TRBV5-1 to TRBJ2-5, with 9 nucleotides matching TRBD2. The CDR3 spans 16 residues. After removal of 0 bases from V and 2 bases from J, the junction contained 5 bases not matched to a gene. Germline CDR1 is SGHRS and CDR2 is YFSETQ. CDR3 DNA sequence: TGCGCCAGCAGCTTGGGGGGCGGGGGGGCTCAAGAGACCCAGTACTTC. This encodes CASSLGGGGAQETQYF. Together with reference TRBV5-1 and TRBJ2-5, the CDR3 gives the full variable domain: KAGVTQTPRYLIKTRGQQVTLSCSPISGHRSVSWYQQTPGQGLQFLFEYFSETQRNKGNFPGRFSGRQFSNSRSEMNVSTLELGDSALYLCASSLGGGGAQETQYFGPGTRLLVL.

V and J are TRBV5-1 and TRBJ2-3; 9 nucleotides line up with TRBD1. The germline V gene has CDR1 SGHRS and CDR2 YFSETQ. The CDR3 has 15 amino acids. V lost 4 bases to trimming and J lost 3 bases; unmatched junction nucleotides: 6. CDR3 DNA: TGCGCCAGCAGCAAAACCGGGACAGGGACAGATACGCAGTATTTT. It is translated as CASSKTGTGTDTQYF.

The chain links TRBV5-1 to TRBJ2-3; D might be TRBD1 (6 bases). Germline values: CDR1 SGHRS, CDR2 YFSETQ. V shed 5 bases and J shed 1 base, with 14 bases lying between them. The CDR3 is 15 residues long. The CDR3 reads CASRAQGAGTDTQYF. In nucleotides, the CDR3 is TGCGCCAGCAGGGCACAGGGTGCCGGCACAGATACGCAGTATTTT.

CDR3 loop: CAIGASGGLDTGELFF. For the CDR3, the DNA is TGTGCCATTGGGGCTAGCGGGGGGCTCGACACCGGGGAGCTGTTTTTT. The rearrangement links TRBV10-3 to TRBJ2-2, with 11 bases lining up with TRBD2. Losses at the gene ends were 9 bases for V and 3 bases for J; bases not matched to a gene: 9. Looked up from germline, CDR1 is ENHRY and CDR2 is SYGVKD. The CDR3 has 16 residues.

This clone came up once. V usage is TRBV29-1 and J usage is TRBJ2-3; D gene unclear. Per the germline V gene, CDR1 is SQVTM and CDR2 is ANQGSEA. V lost 4 bases and J lost 0, with 11 bases in between. This CDR3 comprises 14 residues. CDR3: CSVVEWDSTDTQYF. Here the CDR3 DNA reads TGCAGCGTTGTTGAGTGGGATAGCACAGATACGCAGTATTTT.

CDR3 region: CASSLGGAGVATQYF. CDR3 DNA sequence: TGTGCCAGCAGTCTAGGGGGCGCGGGGGTTGCGACCCAGTACTTC. The chain combines TRBV28 with TRBJ2-5; D could derive from TRBD1 or TRBD2 (7 bases each). Germline assignment: CDR1 MDHEN and CDR2 SYDVKM. Between the trimmed V and J ends, which lost 5 bases and 7 bases, there was a span of 20 bases. The CDR3 runs to 15 residues.

The gene calls are TRBV19 and TRBJ1-1, with 7 bases lining up with TRBD1. CDR1 and CDR2 (germline): LNHDA, SQIVND (reference sequence). This CDR3 is built from 15 residues. J was trimmed by 5 bases and V by 6 bases; bases with no gene match: 12. CDR3 protein: CASRLSGTVSTEAFF. The CDR3 nucleotides are TGTGCCAGTAGACTCTCCGGGACAGTATCTACTGAAGCTTTCTTT. The variable domain in full, with the rest retrieved from reference TRBV19 and TRBJ1-1, is DGGITQSPKYLFRKEGQNVTLSCEQNLNHDAMYWYRQDPGQGLRLIYYSQIVNDFQKGDIAEGYSVSREKKESFPLTVTSAQKNPTAFYLCASRLSGTVSTEAFFGQGTRLTVV.

The CDR3 DNA reads as TGTGCCAGCAGCTTCATCGGGGACGAGCAGTACTTC. This translates into CASSFIGDEQYF. V gene TRBV7-9 combines with J gene TRBJ2-7; TRBD2 is a possible D gene (5 bases). The V end lost 3 bases, the J end lost 5 bases, and 8 bases lay between the germline ends. The CDR3 loop spans 12 amino acids. Germline values: CDR1 SEHNR, CDR2 FQNEAQ (reference sequence).

This clone was picked up a small number of times. The chain is built from TRBV7-9 and TRBJ2-7; no reliable D call. Germline values: CDR1 SEHNR, CDR2 FQNEAQ (reference sequence). The CDR3 length is 12 residues. V dropped 8 bases and J dropped 5 bases, with 13 bases sitting between them. In DNA, the CDR3 is TGTGCCAGCGAAGGGTTCGGTGACGAGCAGTACTTC. Translation: CASEGFGDEQYF.

The chain is built from TRBV2 and TRBJ1-2, with TRBD1 as a possible D gene (6 bases). Trimming stripped 10 bases from V and 1 base from J, with 13 bases between. The germline CDR1 and CDR2 sequences are SNHLY and FYNNEI. The CDR3 loop spans 13 amino acids. CDR3 DNA sequence: TGTGCCACCGGACAGACTAATAACTATGGCTACACCTTC. It translates to CATGQTNNYGYTF.

The V call is TRBV2, the J call TRBJ2-5; no clear D. The length of the CDR3 is 13 residues. Trimming left V 7 bases short and J 1 base short, with 10 bases between. Per the germline V gene, CDR1 is SNHLY and CDR2 is FYNNEI. In nucleotides, the CDR3 is TGTGCCAGCACCGGGCAGGCCCAAGAGACCCAGTACTTC. Its translation: CASTGQAQETQYF.

The V and J genes are TRBV7-9 and TRBJ1-4, with unresolved D. Trimming took 2 bases from V and 8 from J, leaving 12 bases between them. Germline CDR1 and CDR2: SEHNR and FQNEAQ (reference sequence). This CDR3 spans 14 amino acids. The CDR3 DNA reads TGTGCCAGCAGCTTAATCGGCAGCTTAGAAAAACTGTTTTTT. Translation: CASSLIGSLEKLFF.

CDR3 sequence: CASSLLAGEYNEQFF. For the CDR3, the DNA is TGCGCCAGCAGCTTACTAGCGGGGGAGTACAATGAGCAGTTCTTC. The J gene is TRBJ2-1, the V gene TRBV5-1; 11 bases are shared with TRBD2. CDR3 length: 15 amino acids. J lost 4 bases, V lost 2 bases, and 2 bases had no gene match. Germline V CDR1 and CDR2: SGHRS, YFSETQ.

This chain connects TRBV2 to TRBJ1-4; tentatively, D is TRBD1 (5 bases). The germline gives CDR1 SNHLY, CDR2 FYNNEI. V was clipped by 0 bases and J by 8 bases, with 13 bases between them. The CDR3 extends over 15 amino acids. CDR3 protein: CASSEATGLWEKLFF. CDR3 nucleotides: TGTGCCAGCAGTGAAGCGACGGGGCTGTGGGAAAAACTGTTTTTT.

The chain has TRBV28 and TRBJ1-4; D call uncertain. The V end lost 6 bases, the J end lost 5 bases, and 16 bases lay between the germline ends. Germline assignment: CDR1 MDHEN and CDR2 SYDVKM. CDR3 size: 15 residues. The CDR3 DNA reads as TGTGCCAGCAGCGGGGTCCTGATGCCAAATGAAAAACTGTTTTTT. It yields the protein CASSGVLMPNEKLFF.

The V call is TRBV5-1, the J call TRBJ1-6; the D gene is possibly TRBD1 (5 bases). CDR1 and CDR2 (germline): SGHRS, YFSETQ. This CDR3 comprises 16 residues. V lost 0 bases and J lost 4, with 11 bases in between. The CDR3 here is CASSLARGPYNSPLHF. The CDR3 bases are TGCGCCAGCAGCTTGGCCCGGGGACCGTATAATTCACCCCTCCACTTT.

This clone was seen a single time. The V call is TRBV19, the J call TRBJ2-3, with 11 bases lining up with TRBD2. CDR1 LNHDA and CDR2 SQIVND come from the germline V gene (reference sequence). Losses at the gene ends were 7 bases for V and 6 bases for J; bases not matched to a gene: 6. The CDR3 is 14 amino acids. This CDR3 reads CASKLAGAGDTQYF. CDR3 DNA sequence: TGTGCCAGTAAACTAGCGGGGGCCGGGGATACGCAGTATTTT.